This is a list of T cell receptor beta chains from one sample in a study of blood T cell repertoires in COVID-19. Produced via immunoSEQ multiplex PCR; TCRdb's table is partial and in-frame only. The top ten hold less than 4% of the sample, which has roughly 100,000 clones, roughly 88% seen once. Sample: peripheral blood. Receptors originate from a human donor in a cohort sampled during active COVID-19. Both conserved end residues are trimmed from each CDR3. The order of the fields is J gene, V gene, CDR3 protein.

J gene: TRBJ1-2; V gene: TRBV9; CDR3 protein: ASSVGDRPRGYGYT
J gene: TRBJ1-1; V gene: TRBV6-5; CDR3 protein: ASRTEYLGTEAF
J gene: TRBJ1-2; V gene: TRBV11-3; CDR3 protein: ASSLIRGYYGYT
J gene: TRBJ1-1; V gene: TRBV13; CDR3 protein: ASSSRTGWEAF
J gene: TRBJ1-6; V gene: TRBV7-9; CDR3 protein: ASRSPPRQAYSYNSPLH
J gene: TRBJ2-7; V gene: TRBV6-5; CDR3 protein: ASSNRGPYEQY
J gene: TRBJ2-3; V gene: TRBV5-1; CDR3 protein: ASSLAPGQRLRTDTQY
J gene: TRBJ2-5; V gene: TRBV11-2; CDR3 protein: ASSFLGLWEGTQY
J gene: TRBJ2-7; V gene: TRBV29-1; CDR3 protein: SVPGVHEQY
J gene: TRBJ2-1; V gene: TRBV27; CDR3 protein: ASSPRLAGGNEQF
J gene: TRBJ2-3; V gene: TRBV6-1; CDR3 protein: ASSDGHSPDTQY
J gene: TRBJ2-5; V gene: TRBV11-2; CDR3 protein: ASSFGGAKETQY
J gene: TRBJ1-1; V gene: TRBV19; CDR3 protein: ASSLESFYTEAF
J gene: TRBJ1-3; V gene: TRBV27; CDR3 protein: ASSLSGRGPGNTIY
J gene: TRBJ2-7; V gene: TRBV19; CDR3 protein: ASSAGIAGGTYEQY
J gene: TRBJ2-1; V gene: TRBV11-2; CDR3 protein: ASSSTGTGVYNEQF
J gene: TRBJ2-7; V gene: TRBV6-2/TRBV6-3; CDR3 protein: ASSYRQEQY
J gene: TRBJ1-1; V gene: TRBV19; CDR3 protein: ASSPKGQGAREAF
J gene: TRBJ1-2; V gene: TRBV7-9; CDR3 protein: ASSLVGTDFYGYT
J gene: TRBJ1-5; V gene: TRBV29-1; CDR3 protein: SAGQGATQPQH
J gene: TRBJ2-1; V gene: TRBV5-1; CDR3 protein: ASSYPGLYNEQF
J gene: TRBJ2-3; V gene: TRBV10-1; CDR3 protein: ASSESTNTQY
J gene: TRBJ2-2; V gene: TRBV5-1; CDR3 protein: ASRTTSATNTGELF
J gene: TRBJ1-2; V gene: TRBV5-1; CDR3 protein: ASSLARVPYGYT
J gene: TRBJ1-2; V gene: TRBV9; CDR3 protein: ASSPYSGGNYGYT
J gene: TRBJ1-4; V gene: TRBV6-5; CDR3 protein: ASSYRSVPGKLF
J gene: TRBJ2-7; V gene: TRBV6-5; CDR3 protein: ASGERQGSSYEQY
J gene: TRBJ2-1; V gene: TRBV14; CDR3 protein: ASSPTGTSGGEQF
J gene: TRBJ2-1; V gene: TRBV27; CDR3 protein: ASSSRFGSYNEQF
J gene: TRBJ2-1; V gene: TRBV7-2; CDR3 protein: ASSLASPGERNEQF
J gene: TRBJ2-2; V gene: TRBV6-4; CDR3 protein: ASSRLAGVGTGELF
J gene: TRBJ2-1; V gene: TRBV6-1; CDR3 protein: ASSEGREVDEQF
J gene: TRBJ1-3; V gene: TRBV2; CDR3 protein: ASSYRERNTIY
J gene: TRBJ2-2; V gene: TRBV18; CDR3 protein: ASSRLLGANTGELF
J gene: TRBJ1-5; V gene: TRBV6-2/TRBV6-3; CDR3 protein: ASSFHFTGGGQPQH
J gene: TRBJ2-3; V gene: TRBV5-1; CDR3 protein: ASSDPRGREDTQY
J gene: TRBJ1-5; V gene: TRBV2; CDR3 protein: ASSEQGGQPQH